One sample yielded the 6 T cell receptor beta chains listed below, sequenced in a study of graft-versus-host responses after intestinal transplantation. Clones were sequenced by immunoSEQ multiplex PCR, and TCRdb holds only the in-frame ones, with some missing. The sample records roughly 25,000 clones, 90% to 95% being singletons. Sequenced here: PBMCs, sampled more than 29 days after intestinal transplant. These receptors were obtained from a human patient who received an intestinal transplant, so some T cells may come from the graft donor.

This chain joins TRBV15 and TRBJ2-3, with D perhaps TRBD2 (5 bases). From germline, CDR1 is LNHNV and CDR2 YYDKDF (reference sequence). This CDR3 is built from 16 residues. V was shortened by 4 bases and J by 0 bases, with 14 bases between the two germline ends. As DNA, the CDR3 is TGTGCCACCAGCACCCCGCGGGTAGATAGCACAGATACGCAGTATTTT. Encoded protein: CATSTPRVDSTDTQYF.

This clone came up once. The chain carries TRBV2 and TRBJ2-7; D is unresolved. Germline V gene data show CDR1 as SNHLY and CDR2 as FYNNEI. Trimming cost V 5 bases and J 1 base, with 12 bases left between them. There are 14 residues in the CDR3. The CDR3 loop reads CASSRGPASYEQYF. The CDR3 DNA follows: TGTGCCAGCAGTCGAGGCCCGGCTTCCTACGAGCAGTACTTC. Based on the CDR3 plus reference TRBV2 and TRBJ2-7, the full variable domain is EPEVTQTPSHQVTQMGQEVILRCVPISNHLYFYWYRQILGQKVEFLVSFYNNEISEKSEIFDDQFSVERPDGSNFTLKIRSTKLEDSAMYFCASSRGPASYEQYFGPGTRLTVT.

This clone showed up just a few times. The chain is built from TRBV7-8 and TRBJ2-1; TRBD2 aligns across 8 bases. The germline V gene encodes CDR1 SGHVS and CDR2 FQNEAQ. V was clipped by 1 base and J by 5 bases; unmatched bases: 7. CDR3 length equals 16 residues. The chain's CDR3 is CASSLGSGSYHNEQFF. CDR3 sequence (DNA): TGTGCCAGCAGCTTAGGCAGCGGGAGTTATCACAATGAGCAGTTCTTC. Drawing the rest from reference TRBV7-8 and TRBJ2-1, the complete variable domain is GAGVSQSPRYKVAKRGQDVALRCDPISGHVSLFWYQQALGQGPEFLTYFQNEAQLDKSGLPSDRFFAERPEGSVSTLKIQRTQQEDSAVYLCASSLGSGSYHNEQFFGPGTRLTVL.

V usage is TRBV13 and J usage is TRBJ2-7, with TRBD2 as a possible D gene (5 bases). The V end was cut by 5 bases, the J end by 3 bases, with 14 bases between. The CDR3 consists of 14 residues. Germline-derived CDR1 and CDR2 are PRHDT and FYEKMQ (reference sequence). The CDR3 DNA follows: TGTGCCAGCAGCCTTACCGGGATCAACTACGAGCAGTACTTC. It translates to CASSLTGINYEQYF.

The rearrangement uses TRBV5-1 and TRBJ2-1, with D possibly matching TRBD1 (7 bases). The CDR3 is 15 residues long. V shed 5 bases and J shed 5 bases, with 17 bases lying between them. Germline V gives CDR1 SGHRS, CDR2 YFSETQ. The CDR3 DNA follows: TGCGCCAGCAGATTAGGGCAGGGGGGCCACAATGAGCAGTTCTTC. This gives the protein CASRLGQGGHNEQFF.

The chain links TRBV6-6 to TRBJ1-3; a weak D match, TRBD1 (6 bases). This CDR3 comprises 14 residues. V was clipped by 6 bases and J by 4 bases, with 13 bases between them. Germline V gene data show CDR1 as MNHNY and CDR2 as SVGAGI (reference sequence). The chain's CDR3 is CASSHTGSGNTIYF. The CDR3 DNA reads as TGTGCCAGCAGCCACACAGGGTCCGGAAACACCATATATTTT.